The rows below give T cell receptor beta chains drawn from one sample of a study of blood T cell repertoires in COVID-19. Only in-frame clones appear in the TCRdb table, and some are missing; sequencing was by immunoSEQ multiplex PCR. This sample carries roughly 230,000 clones, 83% of them seen once, and the ten largest clones take less than 7.5%. Sequencing was done on a sample of peripheral blood. The receptors shown here come from a woman aged 45-65 years with acute or convalescent COVID-19. Both conserved end residues are part of each CDR3. A D gene is named only where the DNA matches it firmly. Some rows have no size entry. The others give once, few or many, or a class for an expanded clone.

clone_size j_call v_call d_call cdr3_aa cdr3_nt
NA TRBJ1-3 TRBV28 NA CASSIQGSRFGNTIYF TGTGCCAGCAGTATACAGGGATCCCGGTTTGGAAACACCATATATTTT
NA TRBJ1-1 TRBV19 NA CASSSGLAIMNTEAFF TGTGCCAGTAGTAGCGGACTGGCGATCATGAACACTGAAGCTTTCTTT
NA TRBJ2-2 TRBV24-1 TRBD1 CATSETGGGELFF TGTGCCACCAGTGAGACAGGGGGCGGGGAGCTGTTTTTT
once TRBJ1-1 TRBV4-1 TRBD1 CASSQGTGASFERAEAFF TGCGCCAGCAGCCAAGGAACAGGGGCCTCTTTCGAAAGGGCTGAAGCTTTCTTT
NA TRBJ2-2 TRBV9 NA CASSPLYEGGELFF TGTGCCAGCAGCCCCCTGTACGAGGGCGGGGAGCTGTTTTTT
few TRBJ2-2 TRBV30 NA CAWSVGGKTGELFF TGTGCCTGGAGTGTCGGGGGAAAGACCGGGGAGCTGTTTTTT
NA TRBJ1-2 TRBV19 TRBD1 CASSIDSSGQGNYGYTF TGTGCCAGTAGTATAGACTCCTCGGGACAGGGAAACTATGGCTACACCTTC
once TRBJ2-3 TRBV7-2 TRBD1 CASSLTGGGRTDTQYF TGTGCCAGCAGTCTGACAGGGGGGGGTCGCACAGATACGCAGTATTTT
NA TRBJ2-2 TRBV5-1 TRBD2 CASSLVASGRKVDGELFF TGCGCCAGCAGCTTGGTGGCTAGCGGGAGGAAGGTTGACGGGGAGCTGTTTTTT
few TRBJ2-5 TRBV4-1 TRBD2 CASSQELAGDGTQYF TGCGCCAGCAGCCAAGAACTAGCGGGGGACGGGACCCAGTACTTC
NA TRBJ2-4 TRBV6-6 TRBD1 CASYNRAQGAKNIQYF TGTGCCAGCTACAACCGAGCACAGGGGGCCAAAAACATTCAGTACTTC
NA TRBJ1-4 TRBV19 TRBD1 CASSILDRGDKKLFF TGTGCCAGTAGTATACTTGACAGGGGGGATAAAAAACTGTTTTTT
NA TRBJ2-7 TRBV21-1 NA CASTLGGTSGDEQYF TGTGCCAGCACGTTGGGTGGGACTAGCGGGGACGAGCAGTACTTC
NA TRBJ2-2 TRBV10-3 NA CAISESRGGTENTGELFF TGTGCCATCAGTGAGTCCAGAGGCGGGACAGAGAACACCGGGGAGCTGTTTTTT
NA TRBJ1-6 TRBV9 NA CASSVAEGHLNSPLHF TGTGCCAGCAGCGTAGCTGAGGGACACCTCAATTCACCCCTCCACTTT
NA TRBJ2-5 TRBV5-1 TRBD1 CASSLVLGQGPLANQETQYF TGCGCCAGCAGCTTGGTCTTGGGACAGGGTCCACTAGCGAACCAAGAGACCCAGTACTTC
NA TRBJ2-1 TRBV9 NA CASSPRESSYNEQFF TGTGCCAGCAGCCCTCGGGAGAGCTCCTACAATGAGCAGTTCTTC
NA TRBJ2-3 TRBV10-3 TRBD2 CATGLAGGTGTSDTQYF TGTGCCACCGGACTAGCGGGGGGCACGGGAACCTCAGATACGCAGTATTTT
few TRBJ1-1 TRBV6-2/TRBV6-3 TRBD1 CASSYARGKLNSEAFF TGTGCCAGCAGTTACGCCAGGGGGAAGCTGAACTCTGAAGCTTTCTTT
NA TRBJ1-5 TRBV19 NA CASSTTRGHQPQHF TGTGCCAGTAGTACCACTCGGGGTCATCAGCCCCAGCATTTT
NA TRBJ2-5 TRBV7-8 TRBD2 CASSSRTSEGTQYF TGTGCCAGCAGCTCCAGGACTAGCGAAGGGACCCAGTACTTC
once TRBJ2-5 TRBV19 NA CASSPRRAGETQYF TGTGCCAGTAGTCCCAGGAGGGCCGGTGAGACCCAGTACTTC
NA TRBJ1-2 TRBV7-9 NA CASTRSDYGYTF TGTGCCAGCACCCGGTCGGACTATGGCTACACCTTC
NA TRBJ2-5 TRBV28 TRBD2 CASSPGLAGGRETQYF TGTGCCAGCAGTCCGGGACTAGCGGGAGGCAGAGAGACCCAGTACTTC
NA TRBJ2-5 TRBV5-6 NA CASSLDVVETQYF TGTGCCAGCAGCTTGGATGTAGTAGAGACCCAGTACTTC
once TRBJ1-5 TRBV28 NA CASSREGDQPQHF TGTGCCAGCAGCCGCGAGGGGGATCAGCCCCAGCATTTT
few TRBJ1-1 TRBV9 NA CASSVRRTEAFF TGTGCCAGCAGCGTACGGAGAACTGAAGCTTTCTTT
NA TRBJ1-6 TRBV19 NA CASKGVDNSPLHF TGTGCCAGTAAGGGGGTGGATAATTCACCCCTCCACTTT
NA TRBJ2-1 TRBV18 TRBD2 CASSPELAGGRGNEQFF TGTGCCAGCTCACCTGAGCTAGCGGGGGGGCGTGGAAATGAGCAGTTCTTC
NA TRBJ2-1 TRBV4-1 TRBD2 CASSQDPPAGGYNEQFF TGCGCCAGCAGCCAAGATCCCCCGGCGGGGGGCTACAATGAGCAGTTCTTC
NA TRBJ2-7 TRBV5-1 NA CASSLARRGEQYF TGCGCCAGCAGCTTGGCCCGTCGGGGCGAGCAGTACTTC
NA TRBJ1-1 TRBV7-8 TRBD1 CASSSSGTGLWSTEAFF TGTGCCAGCAGCTCGTCCGGGACAGGGCTTTGGAGCACTGAAGCTTTCTTT
NA TRBJ2-5 TRBV4-1 NA CASSQDRVSQETQYF TGCGCCAGCAGCCAAGATCGGGTCAGCCAAGAGACCCAGTACTTC
NA TRBJ2-2 TRBV7-9 NA CASSRGSGELFF TGTGCCAGCAGTCGAGGGTCCGGGGAGCTGTTTTTT
once TRBJ2-7 TRBV3-1/TRBV3-2 TRBD1 CASSQDWDSSYEQYF TGTGCCAGCAGCCAAGATTGGGACAGCTCCTACGAGCAGTACTTC
NA TRBJ1-1 TRBV25-1 TRBD1 CASSGTGVKNTEAFF TGTGCCAGCAGTGGGACAGGGGTCAAGAACACTGAAGCTTTCTTT
once TRBJ2-7 TRBV6-5 NA CASSYSSGFPYYEQYF TGTGCCAGCAGTTACTCGAGCGGGTTTCCCTACTACGAGCAGTACTTC
NA TRBJ2-7 TRBV5-1 NA CASSLVGYEQYF TGCGCCAGCAGCTTGGTCGGCTACGAGCAGTACTTC
NA TRBJ1-1 TRBV7-9 TRBD1 CASSQGTGRLLHTEAFF TGTGCCAGCAGCCAGGGGACAGGTCGGTTATTGCACACTGAAGCTTTCTTT
NA TRBJ2-7 TRBV23-1 TRBD1 CASTRDRSQRSSYEQYF TGCGCCAGTACCCGGGACAGGTCCCAGAGGAGCTCCTACGAGCAGTACTTC